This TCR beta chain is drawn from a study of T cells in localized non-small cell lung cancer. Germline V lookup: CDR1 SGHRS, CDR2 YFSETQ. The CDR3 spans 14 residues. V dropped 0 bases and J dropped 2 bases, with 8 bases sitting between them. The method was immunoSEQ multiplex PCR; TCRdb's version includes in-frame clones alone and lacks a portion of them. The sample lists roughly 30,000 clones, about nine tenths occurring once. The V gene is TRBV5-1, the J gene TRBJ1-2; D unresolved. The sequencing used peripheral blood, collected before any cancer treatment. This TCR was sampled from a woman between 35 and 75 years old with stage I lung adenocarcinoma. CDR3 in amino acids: CASSLERSNYGYTF. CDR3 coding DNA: TGCGCCAGCAGCTTGGAACGGTCCAACTATGGCTACACCTTC.